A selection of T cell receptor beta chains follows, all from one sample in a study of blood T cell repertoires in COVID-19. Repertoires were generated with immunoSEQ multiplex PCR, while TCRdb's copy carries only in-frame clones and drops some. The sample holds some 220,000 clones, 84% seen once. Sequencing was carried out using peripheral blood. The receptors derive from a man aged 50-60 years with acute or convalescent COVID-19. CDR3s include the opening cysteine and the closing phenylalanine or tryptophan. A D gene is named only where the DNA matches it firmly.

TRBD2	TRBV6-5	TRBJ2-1	CASSYLGSGRYNEQFF
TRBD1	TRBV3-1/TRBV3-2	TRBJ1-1	CASSQIRTGRNTEAFF
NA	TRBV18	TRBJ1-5	CASSPIQGSNQPQHF
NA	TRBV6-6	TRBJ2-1	CASRISNEQFF
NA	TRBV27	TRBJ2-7	CANLTGELSYEQYF
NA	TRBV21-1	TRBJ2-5	CASSKKQGPWGETQYF
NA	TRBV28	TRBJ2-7	CASSTLFYEQYF
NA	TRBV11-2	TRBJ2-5	CASSLEAAPQETQYF
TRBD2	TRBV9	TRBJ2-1	CASSLGLAGYNEQFF
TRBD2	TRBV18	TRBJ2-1	CASSAFGLAGGDEQFF
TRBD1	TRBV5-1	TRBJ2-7	CASSLGQGNYEQYF
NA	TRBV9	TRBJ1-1	CASSGGGAGRAGSNTEAFF
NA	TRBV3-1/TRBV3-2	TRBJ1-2	CASSQASYGYTF
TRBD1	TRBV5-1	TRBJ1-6	CASSFGQAYNSPLHF
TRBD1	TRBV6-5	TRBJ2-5	CASSWGTGEETQYF
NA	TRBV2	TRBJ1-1	CASSASRGNTEAFF
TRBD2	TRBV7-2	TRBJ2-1	CASSFHFRTSGTVVGEQFF
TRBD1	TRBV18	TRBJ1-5	CASSLQGDQPQHF
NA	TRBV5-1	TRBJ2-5	CASSLVEQETQYF
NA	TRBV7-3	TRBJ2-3	CASSPNAVTTKADTQYF
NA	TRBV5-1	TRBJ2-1	CASRVRDEQFF
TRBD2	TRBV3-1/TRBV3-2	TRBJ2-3	CASSQSSGGTTDTQYF
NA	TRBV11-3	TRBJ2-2	CASSPWGSGTGELFF
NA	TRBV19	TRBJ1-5	CASSILLVAGDQPQHF
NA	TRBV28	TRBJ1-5	CASKSLVRQPQHF
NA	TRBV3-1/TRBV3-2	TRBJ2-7	CASSQDGASASYEQYF
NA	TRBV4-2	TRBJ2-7	CASSQDRSEQYF
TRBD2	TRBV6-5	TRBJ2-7	CASMGGEAYEQYF
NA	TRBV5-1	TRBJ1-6	CASSLTVNSPLHF
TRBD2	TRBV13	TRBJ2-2	CASSLRGRDTGELFF
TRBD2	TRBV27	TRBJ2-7	CASSLSTRGLGEQYF
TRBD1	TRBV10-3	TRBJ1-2	CAISDRGLSGYTF
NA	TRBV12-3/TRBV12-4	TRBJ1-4	CASSFIGREKLFF
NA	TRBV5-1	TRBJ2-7	CASSLGLTGSEQYF
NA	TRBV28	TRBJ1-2	CASSTGQSNYGYTF
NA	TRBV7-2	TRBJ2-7	CASSLGFAGEAYEQYF
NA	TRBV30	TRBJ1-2	CAWRDGQYYGYTF
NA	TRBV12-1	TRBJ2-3	CASSFAAGRDTQYF
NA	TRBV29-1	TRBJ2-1	CSVSAGINNEQFF
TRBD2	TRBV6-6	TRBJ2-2	CASSLLAGDPANTGELFF
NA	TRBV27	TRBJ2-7	CASSSSGMLYEQYF
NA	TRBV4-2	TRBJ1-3	CASSRGGGSSGNTIYF
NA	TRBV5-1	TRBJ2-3	CASSFEGFGGADTQYF
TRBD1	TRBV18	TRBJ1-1	CASSPGQGASGTEAFF
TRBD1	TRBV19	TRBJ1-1	CASSIPGQPYSRNTEAFF
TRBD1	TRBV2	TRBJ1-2	CASSGGDSLNYGYTF
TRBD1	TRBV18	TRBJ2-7	CASSLGSGGYEQYF
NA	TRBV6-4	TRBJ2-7	CASSRGTRKGQFYEQYF
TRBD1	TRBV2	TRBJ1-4	CASRANRGGNEKLFF
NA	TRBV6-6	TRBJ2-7	CASSQKEVPVEQYF
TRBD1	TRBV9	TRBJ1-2	CASSSGQGYGYTF
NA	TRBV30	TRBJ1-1	CAWRKHEPNTEAFF
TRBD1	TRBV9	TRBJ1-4	CASSVDPPQGATNEKLFF
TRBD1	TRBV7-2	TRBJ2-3	CASSLRQGGTDTQYF
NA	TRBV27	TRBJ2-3	CASSFWGRGDTQYF
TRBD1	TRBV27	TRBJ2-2	CASSLSGQGNTGELFF
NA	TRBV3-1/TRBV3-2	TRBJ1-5	CASSQAGRTEQPQHF
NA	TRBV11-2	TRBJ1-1	CASSLAIHPTEAFF
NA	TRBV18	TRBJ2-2	CASSPLSARGTGELFF